The subject of this entry is one T cell receptor (beta chain). Antigen: not known. Then a second PCR, running roughly 7 to 11 cycles, was carried out with a sample-barcoded 5' primer and a J-beta primer mix. From the 5' RACE reads, TCRdb called clonotypes with MiXCR, one entry per CDR3 protein. The data hold roughly 800,000 distinct CDR3 sequences, with 55% to 70% observed a single time. This CDR3 spans 14 amino acids. CDR1 and CDR2 from the germline V gene are SQVTM and ANQGSEA. V lost 6 bases, J lost 1 base, and 13 bases lay in between. This record belongs to a study of blood T cells in healthy people across ages. General observations from the study: Age brought a roughly linear fall in TCR beta diversity measured per million T cells.

Sequencing input: blood. V and J are TRBV29-1 and TRBJ2-1; no reliable D call. This clonotype originated in a man aged 30 to 39 in good health. In DNA, the CDR3 is TGCAGCGTCGAAAAGGCGGCGTCCTACAATGAGCAGTTCTTC. Amino acids: CSVEKAASYNEQFF.